These 32 T cell receptor beta chains share one sample of origin, sequenced in a study of blood T cell repertoires in COVID-19. Generated by immunoSEQ multiplex PCR, the TCRdb table keeps only in-frame clones and is missing some. This table has 150,000 to 200,000 clones, about 88% appearing once. The sequenced sample was peripheral blood. Every receptor here comes from a man aged 55-75 years with active or convalescent COVID-19.

The genes are TRBV25-1 and TRBJ1-5; possibly TRBD1 for D (5 bases). V was clipped by 5 bases and J by 7 bases, with 9 bases between them. The CDR3 has 12 amino acids. Germline values: CDR1 MGHDK, CDR2 SYGVNS. CDR3 protein: CASSFQGQPQHF. In nucleotides, the CDR3 is TGTGCCAGCAGTTTTCAGGGCCAGCCCCAGCATTTT.

V usage is TRBV9 and J usage is TRBJ2-7; D might be TRBD2 (5 bases). Trimming left V 1 base short and J 6 bases short, with 14 bases between. Per germline, CDR1 SGDLS and CDR2 YYNGEE. The CDR3 covers 14 residues. The CDR3 spells CASSVSGVGVEQYF. The CDR3 DNA reads TGTGCCAGCAGCGTATCCGGGGTTGGGGTCGAGCAGTACTTC.

This sequence joins TRBV6-5 and TRBJ2-5; 8 nucleotides line up with TRBD1. This CDR3 contains 12 residues. Germline trimming cut 4 bases from V and 13 bases from J; bases unmatched to any gene: 8. The V gene's germline CDR1 is MNHEY and CDR2 SVGAGI. Here the CDR3 reads CASSSDRAQRYF. CDR3 in DNA: TGTGCCAGCAGTTCGGACAGGGCACAGCGGTACTTC.

This sequence joins TRBV18 and TRBJ1-2; D is possibly TRBD1 (5 bases). Germline CDR1 is KGHSH and CDR2 is LQKENI. The germline V and J ends were trimmed by 6 bases and 4 bases, with 24 bases remaining between them. The CDR3 loop spans 17 amino acids. The CDR3 spells CASSGGSPPRESYGYTF. In DNA, the CDR3 is TGTGCCAGCTCCGGGGGTTCGCCCCCACGGGAGTCCTATGGCTACACCTTC.

The chain is built from TRBV7-6 and TRBJ2-7; TRBD1 agrees at 10 bases. CDR1 and CDR2 (germline): SGHVS, FNYEAQ. V lost 1 base to trimming and J lost 3 bases; unmatched junction nucleotides: 3. This CDR3 is built from 15 residues. The CDR3 protein is CASSLGDRGVYEQYF. The CDR3 bases are TGTGCCAGCAGCTTAGGGGACAGGGGCGTCTACGAGCAGTACTTC. Based on the CDR3 plus reference TRBV7-6 and TRBJ2-7, the full variable domain is GAGVSQSPRYKVTKRGQDVALRCDPISGHVSLYWYRQALGQGPEFLTYFNYEAQQDKSGLPNDRFSAERPEGSISTLTIQRTEQRDSAMYRCASSLGDRGVYEQYFGPGTRLTVT.

The rearrangement links TRBV18 to TRBJ1-2; tentatively, D is TRBD1 (6 bases). CDR1 and CDR2 (germline): KGHSH, LQKENI. Trimming stripped 3 bases from V and 5 bases from J, with 10 bases between. This CDR3 has 13 amino acids. The CDR3 bases are TGTGCCAGCTCACCGGACAGTCTATATGGCTACACCTTC. Protein: CASSPDSLYGYTF.

CDR3 DNA: TGTGCCAGCCGGAGGGGAGACACTGAAGCTTTCTTT. Encoded protein: CASRRGDTEAFF. The chain is built from TRBV6-5 and TRBJ1-1; possible D gene TRBD1, 5 bases. There are 12 residues in the CDR3. Trimming took 8 bases from V and 3 from J, leaving 10 bases between them. The germline V gene encodes CDR1 MNHEY and CDR2 SVGAGI.

The rearrangement joins TRBV27 to TRBJ1-1; D ambiguous. CDR1 and CDR2 from the germline V gene are MNHEY and SMNVEV (reference sequence). The V gene lost 2 bases and the J gene lost 1 base, with 5 bases spanning the gap. CDR3 size: 13 residues. The CDR3 loop reads CASSLTENTEAFF. The CDR3 DNA reads as TGTGCCAGCAGTTTAACAGAGAACACTGAAGCTTTCTTT.

V gene TRBV10-3 combines with J gene TRBJ2-7; TRBD1 matches 10 bases. J lost 5 bases, V lost 8 bases, and 6 bases had no gene match. The CDR3 spans 13 residues. The germline V gene encodes CDR1 ENHRY and CDR2 SYGVKD. CDR3 DNA sequence: TGTGCCATCGGCAGACAGGGGGCGAACGAGCAGTACTTC. Its translation is CAIGRQGANEQYF.

The rearrangement uses TRBV3-1 (or the pseudogene TRBV3-2) and TRBJ1-1; possible D gene TRBD1, 5 bases. CDR1 and CDR2 (germline): LGHDT, YNNKEL (reference sequence). The germline V and J ends were trimmed by 0 bases and 1 base, with 9 bases remaining between them. The CDR3 runs 15 residues. The CDR3 here is CASSQERGTNTEAFF. In nucleotides, the CDR3 is TGTGCCAGCAGCCAAGAAAGGGGCACGAACACTGAAGCTTTCTTT.

The chain uses TRBV19 and TRBJ1-1, with 7 positions matching TRBD1. The CDR3 consists of 15 residues. V dropped 5 bases and J dropped 1; count of bases not matched to a gene: 7. The germline V gene encodes CDR1 LNHDA and CDR2 SQIVND (reference sequence). CDR3 protein: CASSPYRGGNTEAFF. For the CDR3, the DNA is TGTGCCAGTAGTCCTTACAGGGGTGGGAACACTGAAGCTTTCTTT.

V and J are TRBV2 and TRBJ1-6, with 11 bases aligning to TRBD1. Germline V gives CDR1 SNHLY, CDR2 FYNNEI. The CDR3 has 15 amino acids. After removal of 6 bases from V and 10 bases from J, the junction contained 8 bases not matched to a gene. CDR3: CASRGYGTGGSPLHF. DNA for the CDR3: TGTGCCAGCAGAGGCTATGGGACAGGGGGATCACCCCTCCACTTT.

The chain is built from TRBV6-1 and TRBJ1-2, with D unresolved. V lost 0 bases and J lost 3, with 14 bases in between. The CDR3 is 16 residues long. The germline V gene encodes CDR1 MNHNS and CDR2 SASEGT. The CDR3 DNA reads as TGTGCCAGCAGTGAAGCACTGGCGGCGGACTACTATGGCTACACCTTC. Its protein is CASSEALAADYYGYTF.

This chain uses TRBV3-1 (or the pseudogene TRBV3-2) with TRBJ1-4, with D hard to call. Trimming pared 6 bases from V and 4 bases from J, leaving 12 bases between. The CDR3 runs to 14 residues. CDR1 LGHDT and CDR2 YNNKEL come from the germline V gene (reference sequence). In DNA, the CDR3 is TGTGCCAGCAGTCAGGACGGGGTTAATGAAAAACTGTTTTTT. Encoded protein: CASSQDGVNEKLFF.

This chain connects TRBV14 to TRBJ2-1; TRBD2 matches at 7 bases. In germline, CDR1 is SGHDN, CDR2 FVKESK. The CDR3 contains 19 residues. The V gene end was trimmed by 4 bases and the J gene end by 1 base; junction bases not matched to a gene: 16. The CDR3 region is CASSLHGTGTKNSYNEQFF. CDR3 coding DNA: TGTGCCAGCAGCCTCCATGGTACCGGGACTAAAAATTCCTACAATGAGCAGTTCTTC.

CDR3 nucleotide sequence: TGTGCCATCGGAGACCGAGAGACCCAGTACTTC. Protein: CAIGDRETQYF. The chain recombines TRBV10-3 with TRBJ2-5; D uncertain. Trimming shortened V by 8 bases and J by 4 bases, and 8 bases separated the two germline ends. The germline gives CDR1 ENHRY, CDR2 SYGVKD. CDR3 size: 11 residues.

This CDR3 reads CASRLDQGIQETQYF. CDR3 bases: TGTGCAAGTCGCTTAGATCAGGGAATCCAAGAGACCCAGTACTTC. This sequence joins TRBV12-2 and TRBJ2-5; the D call of TRBD1 is as the table states it, not checked on the DNA. TRBV12-2 is termed a pseudogene. This CDR3 contains 15 residues.

The chain uses TRBV18 and TRBJ1-6; 7 nucleotides line up with TRBD1. The CDR3 covers 15 residues. Germline CDR1 is KGHSH and CDR2 is LQKENI. Trimming removed 3 bases from V and 8 bases from J; junction bases left unmatched: 7. CDR3 sequence reads: CASSPGTAGYSPLHF. The CDR3 DNA reads as TGTGCCAGCTCACCTGGGACAGCGGGCTATTCACCCCTCCACTTT.

The V and J genes are TRBV28 and TRBJ2-1, with D possibly matching TRBD2 (7 bases). Deletions cut 3 bases from V and 2 bases from J, with 8 bases between. This CDR3 comprises 14 residues. Germline CDR1 MDHEN, CDR2 SYDVKM. Here the CDR3 reads CASSLRGPYNEQFF. Written as DNA, the CDR3 is TGTGCCAGCAGTTTGCGGGGGCCCTACAATGAGCAGTTCTTC.

This chain uses TRBV29-1 with TRBJ2-3, with D possibly being TRBD2 (6 bases). Per the germline V gene, CDR1 is SQVTM and CDR2 is ANQGSEA. The CDR3 covers 14 residues. V gave up 4 bases and J gave up 0 bases, with 11 bases separating them. The DNA for the CDR3 is TGCAGCGTTGTCAAGGGGACTAGCACAGATACGCAGTATTTT. Translation gives CSVVKGTSTDTQYF.

This chain connects TRBV19 to TRBJ1-6; 8 bases line up with TRBD1. Germline-derived CDR1 and CDR2 are LNHDA and SQIVND (reference sequence). V lost 5 bases to trimming and J lost 7 bases; unmatched junction nucleotides: 7. The CDR3 contains 15 residues. The CDR3 loop is CASSPGGAGNSPLHF. The CDR3 bases are TGTGCCAGTAGTCCAGGGGGCGCGGGGAATTCACCCCTCCACTTT.

The genes are TRBV6-6 and TRBJ2-2, with D unresolved. CDR1 MNHNY and CDR2 SVGAGI come from the germline V gene (reference sequence). The CDR3 has 11 residues. The V gene lost 9 bases and the J gene lost 5 bases, with 7 bases spanning the gap. The CDR3 region is CASSKTGELFF. The CDR3 DNA reads TGTGCCAGTTCTAAGACCGGGGAGCTGTTTTTT.

This rearrangement joins TRBV19 to TRBJ1-1; 8 bases fit TRBD1. V shed 5 bases and J 3 bases; nucleotides not matched to a gene: 29. CDR3 length: 22 residues. CDR1 LNHDA and CDR2 SQIVND come from the germline V gene (reference sequence). The CDR3 here is CASSGLSDREVIGRAVDTEAFF. CDR3 in DNA: TGTGCCAGTAGTGGCCTTTCGGACAGGGAGGTGATCGGGCGTGCAGTGGACACTGAAGCTTTCTTT.

This clone was detected only a few times. The chain couples TRBV4-2 to TRBJ1-6; possibly TRBD1 for D (5 bases). V was trimmed by 0 bases and J by 10 bases, leaving 13 bases between them. The CDR3 has 15 amino acids. CDR1 is LGHNA and CDR2 is YNFKEQ in the germline V gene. The DNA for the CDR3 is TGTGCCAGCAGCCAAGAAAGGCTCAGGGAATCACCCCTCCACTTT. Translating gives CASSQERLRESPLHF.

CDR3 in amino acids: CASSLLGQGPYEQYF. The CDR3 bases are TGTGCCAGCAGCTTATTAGGACAGGGTCCCTACGAGCAGTACTTC. This chain connects TRBV7-2 to TRBJ2-7; 8 nucleotides agree with TRBD1. V dropped 2 bases and J dropped 2; count of bases not matched to a gene: 5. Germline V gene lookup returns CDR1 SGHTA and CDR2 FQGNSA. CDR3 size: 15 residues.

The V call is TRBV10-3, the J call TRBJ1-3; TRBD1 might be the D (6 bases). Germline V lookup: CDR1 ENHRY, CDR2 SYGVKD. The CDR3 runs to 14 residues. V lost 11 bases to trimming and J lost 0 bases, with 14 bases between them. CDR3 sequence: CAVRDTDSGNTIYF. The CDR3 bases are TGTGCCGTCCGGGACACCGACTCTGGAAACACCATATATTTT.

This clone was detected only once. This chain connects TRBV30 to TRBJ2-5, with 7 bases identical to TRBD2. V lost 0 bases, J lost 5 bases, and 6 bases stayed unmatched. This CDR3 is built from 14 residues. The germline V gene has CDR1 GTSNPN and CDR2 SVGIG (reference sequence). The CDR3 DNA reads as TGTGCCTGGAGTGTACTTGCGGGAGACGAGACCCAGTACTTC. Its protein product is CAWSVLAGDETQYF.

Only one count was recorded for this clone. The genes are TRBV5-1 and TRBJ2-3; 10 positions match TRBD2. The CDR3 totals 15 residues. Per germline, CDR1 SGHRS and CDR2 YFSETQ. Trimming removed 4 bases from V and 4 bases from J; junction bases left unmatched: 6. The CDR3, as DNA: TGCGCCAGCAGCAGAGCGGGAGGGCCGGCAGATACGCAGTATTTT. Translated: CASSRAGGPADTQYF.

The V and J genes are TRBV20-1 and TRBJ1-4; 9 nucleotides agree with TRBD1. This CDR3 comprises 14 residues. The V and J ends lost 3 bases and 8 bases, in that order; junction bases with no gene match: 7. CDR1 DFQATT and CDR2 SNEGSKA come from the germline V gene (reference sequence). The CDR3 reads CSASLGQGIEKLFF. The DNA for the CDR3 is TGCAGTGCTAGTCTAGGACAGGGGATAGAAAAACTGTTTTTT.

J is TRBJ1-3 and V is TRBV28; 7 positions match TRBD1. This CDR3 spans 17 amino acids. Germline V lookup: CDR1 MDHEN, CDR2 SYDVKM. J gave up 0 bases and V 5 bases, and 10 bases lay outside the gene matches. The CDR3 spells CASSPTGTESSGNTIYF. Written as DNA, the CDR3 is TGTGCCAGCAGTCCCACCGGGACAGAATCCTCTGGAAACACCATATATTTT. Full variable domain (outside the CDR3, taken from reference TRBV28 and TRBJ1-3): DVKVTQSSRYLVKRTGEKVFLECVQDMDHENMFWYRQDPGLGLRLIYFSYDVKMKEKGDIPEGYSVSREKKERFSLILESASTNQTSMYLCASSPTGTESSGNTIYFGEGSWLTVV.

This rearrangement joins TRBV10-3 to TRBJ2-1; D might be TRBD1 (7 bases). The CDR3 covers 15 residues. The V end lost 6 bases, the J end lost 8 bases, and 20 bases lay between the germline ends. The germline gives CDR1 ENHRY, CDR2 SYGVKD. The CDR3: CAIRTGWGERDEQFF. The CDR3 DNA is TGTGCCATCAGGACAGGGTGGGGGGAGCGGGATGAGCAGTTCTTC.

This clone was seen once. The rearrangement joins TRBV19 to TRBJ2-1; the match to TRBD2 covers 9 bases. J lost 7 bases, V lost 3 bases, and 16 bases had no gene match. This CDR3 has 18 amino acids. CDR1 LNHDA and CDR2 SQIVND come from the germline V gene (reference sequence). The DNA of the CDR3 is TGTGCCAGTAGTATGAAACTAGCGGGCGCTTCTTGGGGAAATGAGCAGTTCTTC. Translated, it gives CASSMKLAGASWGNEQFF.